The sequence of this T cell receptor beta chain was determined in a study of cytomegalovirus exposure and HLA in healthy donors (dated by TCRdb to about 2017). In terms of the full investigation: An earlier analysis of approximately 640 of the donors reported approximately 290 Gb of sequence data and some 100 million unique TCR beta sequences from 150 million to 200 million T cells. An early release that covered 640 HLA-typed donors contained about 300 gigabases of sequencing data and roughly 84 million unique TCR sequences. Of the roughly 400 genotyped donors, 81% were placed in the genetic ancestry cluster associated with self-reported Caucasian donors. The study aimed to test whether cataloging public T cell receptors could reveal signatures of past pathogen exposure. The T cell repertoires of roughly 660 subjects were profiled by immunosequencing and related to cytomegalovirus serostatus. Besides the first cohort of 500 to 700 subjects, a separate validation cohort made up of 120 different subjects was used. To predict cytomegalovirus infection status, the study combined high-throughput TCR immunosequencing, statistical association of individual TCRs with disease status, and machine learning. To study patterns of TCR occurrence, a later analysis re-analyzed previously published TCR beta repertoires from 666 donors and added high-resolution HLA genotyping. Rather than drawing on any new phenotypic data, the later analysis identified candidate immune exposures from TCR beta sequences and the way those sequences occurred across donors. An earlier analysis of around 580 of the donors used high-throughput TCR beta sequencing to judge whether each TCR beta V gene segment behaved as functional or pseudogenic. Alongside the repertoire data, information on donor age, sex, ethnicity and CMV serostatus was compiled. In a later genetic analysis, genome-wide SNP genotypes for about three fifths of the roughly 670 donors were used, and that subset was treated as a discovery cohort. All discovery cohort repertoires had been generated using a single sequencing platform. Class I and class II HLA loci were covered by the typing at four-digit resolution. Typing coverage varied by locus: about 620-630 donors for A, B, C, DRB1 and DQB1; approximately 560 for DQA1; about 570 for DPA1; 450 to 480 for DPB1. Five DR-DQ haplotypes were treated as single units for association and clustering because of strong linkage in the cohort. Across 398 genotyped donors of the cohort, an average of about 240,000 unique TCR beta nucleotide sequences per donor were sequenced, and 15% to 20% of those sequences were non-productive. Here is what the overall study found, with its caveats: Strong co-occurrence of HLA alleles, especially DR and DQ, made assigning TCR associations to individual alleles difficult. In a later analysis, several top co-occurrence clusters were reported to appear linked to parvovirus B19, influenza, CMV and Epstein-Barr virus. A later genetic analysis associated a missense DCLRE1C variant with V-gene and J-gene trimming of TCR beta chains, and an independent cohort replicated the association. In a later analysis, HLA-associated TCR beta chains showed more clonal expansion and lower generation probabilities than non-associated chains that were equally common. In vitro tests confirmed that a few of the cytomegalovirus-associated TCR beta chains recognize cytomegalovirus antigens. The authors suggested that the approach could potentially be generalized to other disease states and immunological phenotypes. A further reported finding was that TCR beta sequences accurately predicted the HLA-A and HLA-B alleles for most subjects in the first cohort. Specific HLA alleles were associated with some 15,000 TCR beta sequences at a false discovery rate of 0.05 in a later analysis. The cohort was sequenced for TCR beta chains only, and without alpha or paired-chain data the features that could be detected were limited. Seventeen rarely observed V segments, including chromosome 9 orphons, were excluded from the earlier analysis of approximately 500 of the donors because counts were too low. The study gave a list of some 150 TCR beta chains associated with cytomegalovirus. HLA typing was unavailable for some donors at each locus, so association tests used only the typed subset. A cluster of highly shared sequence variants was judged likely to be a technical artifact of the sequencing pipeline. Most TCR sequences were seen in very few donors, while some public TCRs were found in many individuals. In both the original and validation cohorts, the classifier was reported to diagnose cytomegalovirus status with high specificity and sensitivity. Correlated functional status among segregating V segments might reflect linkage disequilibrium, but an unknown experimental factor could not be ruled out. Most CMV-associated TCR beta chains appeared to be HLA-restricted in a later analysis, and the HLA associations seemed to be driven largely by CMV exposure. A later analysis found that TCR association rates varied across HLA loci, with DRB1 alleles showing the most associated TCRs and HLA-C alleles the fewest. Some IMGT-functional V segments, including TRBV6-2 and TRBV6-3, could not be distinguished by the 87-base-pair reads and were therefore excluded. In a later genetic analysis, fewer N-insertions in productive TCRs were reported among donors in an Asian-associated ancestry cluster than the roughly 700-donor mean. For the cohort, immune exposure information was limited to CMV serostatus. Broadly in line with IMGT annotations, most TCR beta V segments showed up in productive rearrangements about 87% or about 30% of the time in an earlier analysis of several hundred of the donors. Roughly uniform sequencing depth across donors was assumed in presence/absence analyses, although this assumption may not hold.

The library was generated by the immunoSEQ multiplex PCR assay. A mixture of 60 forward primers for TCR Vbeta segments and 13 reverse primers for TCR Jbeta segments was used in the multiplex PCR. The CDR3 region of rearranged TCR beta genes was amplified from genomic DNA by a multiplex PCR assay. The amplified TCR beta libraries were sequenced on the Illumina HiSeq System as 87-base-pair reads. As for how the authors treated the data: Across the 500 to 700 repertoires, a later analysis counted roughly 84 million unique TCR beta chains, roughly 11 million of which were shared by at least two donors. Raw reads were error-corrected and collapsed into unique sequences by a nearest-neighbor algorithm in which closely related sequences were merged to remove PCR and sequencing errors. To assign V, D and J gene segments, CDR3 sequences were aligned to IMGT reference sequences. For a sequence to be retained, a match of at least six nucleotides was required to both a V gene segment and a J gene segment. A rearrangement was called productive if the CDR3 had no stop codons and remained in frame with V and J, and every other rearrangement was called non-productive. Following IMGT convention, CDR3 was defined as the stretch from the second conserved V-encoded cysteine to the conserved J-encoded phenylalanine. In an earlier analysis of roughly 580 of the donors, sequences lacking an unambiguous match to a single V gene segment were excluded. An earlier analysis of 587 of the donors classified V segments as functional when productive rearrangements were above 56.7% and as segregating when the standard deviation between donors was above 5%. To diagnose cytomegalovirus status from the catalog of TCR beta chain sequences, a statistical classification framework was built. V and J gene assignment, in a later analysis, came from comparing TCR nucleotide sequences with IMGT/GENE-DB human TR gene sequences. In a later analysis, CDR3 sequences and most-parsimonious VDJ recombination scenarios were assigned using the TCRdist pipeline. In a later analysis, each TCR beta chain was defined by its CDR3 amino acid sequence together with its V-gene family, and reads without a unique V-gene family were excluded. In a later analysis, approximately 590 highly shared, low-generation-probability nucleotide sequences were removed to address suspected cross-contamination and a sequencing artifact. For each public chain, a later analysis derived a clonal expansion index from normalized ranks of inferred template counts within each repertoire. In a later analysis, generation probabilities were computed using a VDJ recombination model fitted to out-of-frame rearrangements, and the results were checked against IGoR. Hypergeometric tests were used in a later analysis to score TCR-TCR, TCR-HLA and TCR-CMV co-occurrence, with a repertoire-size bias correction applied to the TCR pairs. False discovery rates were estimated in a later analysis by permuting HLA or CMV assignments 20 times. In a later analysis, co-occurring TCRs were grouped using DBSCAN, with TCRdist sequence similarity added in when clustering inside HLA-allele-positive subsets. For co-occurrence clustering, repertoires with fewer than 30,000 or more than 120,000 public chains were excluded, along with roughly five repertoires with anomalous nucleotide sharing. Sourced from immuneACCESS, this table was stored by TCRdb with only in-frame sequences that have V and J called. A share of the clones is absent; for the studies checked, an unresolved V gene accounts for under half, and the remainder has no known explanation. The DNA was the basis for D and trimming; V, J and clone size are from that table. The sample has under 200,000 clones on record, 75% of them singletons. Together, the top ten hold more than 4% of the sample.

The cohort consisted of approximately 670 healthy bone marrow donors. At the time of sampling, every cohort member was nominally healthy, though immune exposures that went unrecorded were likely present. The donor tested CMV seronegative and was one of the 352 seronegative cohort members. A peripheral blood sample was collected from each donor, and TCR beta sequencing was performed on peripheral blood mononuclear cells. The Qiagen DNeasy Blood Extraction Kit was used to extract genomic DNA from the blood cell samples. On this clone: This receptor's antigen is unknown. Nothing much larger sits one base from this clone, and base qualities are not available.

The CDR3 runs 13 residues from the cysteine to the phenylalanine. The kept DNA is CDR3 alone, 39 bases in frame from the first base. Taken from the germline V gene, the CDR1 and CDR2 loops are MGHDK and SYGVNS. A distance of 10 bases separates the germline ends of V and J, which lose 4 bases and 4 bases respectively. This TCR was sampled from a male donor in good health and CMV-seronegative. This chain joins TRBV25-1 to TRBJ1-1; TRBD1 is possibly the D segment (5 matching bases). Sequencing was performed on PBMCs. The CDR3 reads as follows: CASSGMGGTEAFF. At the DNA level, the sequence is TGTGCCAGCAGTGGGATGGGGGGCACTGAAGCTTTCTTT.